This T cell receptor beta chain came from a study of blood T cell repertoires in COVID-19 (dated by TCRdb to 2020 to 2022). About the study as a whole: Collaborator samples came from the United States, Italy and Spain and covered acute and convalescent phases of COVID-19. The material from the prospective study consisted of cDNA or gDNA derived from T cells, B-cell-depleted T cells, or PBMCs. Subjects who had been exposed to COVID-19, were actively infected with it, or had recovered from it provided the deeply sampled blood TCRbeta repertoires that made up the dataset. The repertoires were released in a freely available public database meant as a resource for research on the immune response to SARS-CoV-2. Samples were obtained from the ongoing ImmuneRACE study (first 160 participants) and from 1,254 subjects provided by 6 global collaborators. The sample metadata nearly always contained a de-identified subject ID, COVID-19 status, age in years and sex. Where available, HLA class I and class II types were obtained from metadata supplied by the sample provider rather than from assay-based typing.

Regarding this clone: This clone's antigen is unknown. No clone much larger than this one lies a single base away; base qualities are absent.

The collaborating institutions used their own protocols to collect whole blood in K2EDTA tubes. For TCRbeta analysis, collaborators shipped samples as frozen whole blood, isolated PBMCs, or DNA extracted from either of those sample types. Findings and caveats that apply to the study as a whole: Clinical and demographic metadata were provided uncurated, with the amount varying by source and participant.

The immunoSEQ Assay, a bias-controlled multiplex PCR, was used to amplify TCRbeta CDR3 regions from genomic DNA. The study's processing was this. The number of nucleated cells in each sample was estimated from the amplification of reference gene primers within the assay. To quantify the absolute abundance of each unique TCRbeta CDR3 rearrangement, sequence reads were collapsed and filtered. Productive Simpson clonality was computed per sample as the square root of Simpson's diversity index over productive rearrangements. Entries here come from immuneACCESS through TCRdb and include only in-frame sequences with V and J called. Some clones fail to appear in such tables; in the studies checked, an unresolved V gene covers under half of the shortfall, and the cause of the remainder is unknown. V and J calls plus clone size are reproduced from that table; the DNA served to infer D and trimming. The sample records about 54,000 clones, approximately 85% of which are singletons. The ten biggest clones cover 10% to 15% of the sample.

The germline V gene provides CDR1 SGDLS and CDR2 YYNGEE. The germline V end is reduced by 3 bases and the J end by 4 bases; junction bases left unmatched: 6. From the cysteine up to the phenylalanine, the CDR3 has a length of 16 residues. Only the CDR3 part of the read is kept: 48 bases, read in frame from the first base. The chain is assembled from TRBV9 and TRBJ2-2; 10 junctional bases match TRBD2. The receptor was isolated from a human donor in a cohort sampled during active COVID-19. The sequenced sample was peripheral blood. CDR3 sequence: CASSAQGLATTGELFF. The DNA sequence is TGTGCCAGCAGCGCCCAGGGACTAGCGACCACCGGGGAGCTGTTTTTT. The CDR3, completed at both ends by the reference TRBV9 and TRBJ2-2 genes, gives the full variable domain DSGVTQTPKHLITATGQRVTLRCSPRSGDLSVYWYQQSLDQGLQFLIQYYNGEERAKGNILERFSAQQFPDLHSELNLSSLELGDSALYFCASSAQGLATTGELFFGEGSRLTVL.